This T cell receptor beta chain was recovered during a study of technical replicates of blood from several donors. Some clones are missing from TCRdb's copy, which holds only in-frame ones; the method was immunoSEQ multiplex PCR. This repertoire shows some 80,000 clones, 97% found once; its top ten account for under 0.3%. The length of the CDR3 is 14 residues. V was cut by 3 bases and J by 4 bases, with 7 bases left in between. Germline CDR1 and CDR2: MNHEY and SMNVEV (reference sequence). Sequenced material: T cells isolated from PBMCs. The V gene is TRBV27, the J gene TRBJ2-6, with D maybe TRBD1 (5 bases). The TCR was taken from a human donor in good health. The DNA for the CDR3 is TGTGCCAGCAGTTTCAGGGCAGGGGCCAACGTCCTGACTTTC. It specifies CASSFRAGANVLTF.